Described below is a single TCR beta chain sequence and its context. The repertoire was sequenced with immunoSEQ multiplex PCR; TCRdb's copy has only in-frame clones and lacks some. The sample has about 95,000 clones, 89% seen once. The CDR3 has 17 residues. CDR1 is MNHEY, CDR2 SVGEGT, per germline. V dropped 5 bases and J dropped 2; count of bases not matched to a gene: 10. These data are taken from a study of blood T cell repertoires in COVID-19. Study-level background: Acute and convalescent COVID-19 samples came from the United States, Italy and Spain. Sources were T cells, B-cell-depleted T cells, or PBMCs; the material itself was cDNA or gDNA.

The rearrangement links TRBV6-2 or TRBV6-3 to TRBJ1-5, with 9 bases fitting TRBD1. The origin of this receptor is a man between 60 and 75 years old with COVID-19, enrolled during active disease. Specimen: peripheral blood. CDR3 amino acids: CASSPGTGSAGNQPQHF. The CDR3 nucleotides read TGTGCCAGCAGTCCCGGGACAGGGAGCGCGGGCAATCAGCCCCAGCATTTT.